The clone carrying this T cell receptor (beta chain) came up many times. No antigen is known for it. A library of TCRbeta sequences, prepared with unique molecular identifiers, was generated. TCRdb redid the calling of the PCR reads with MiXCR, one entry per CDR3 protein. The table shows about 200,000 distinct CDR3 sequences, with roughly 6.3% occurring only once. The CDR3 has 13 amino acids. Germline lookup yields CDR1 SGHTA and CDR2 FQGTGA. Trimming took 4 bases from V and 9 from J; bases not matched to a gene: 5. These data are taken from a study of T-cell reconstitution after alpha-beta-depleted transplantation in children. Study findings and constraints: Several patients had high TCRbeta diversity at day 60; it came from surviving recipient T cells and thymic progenitors. Diversity and T-cell counts at one year after transplant derived mostly from new T cells. Several hundred expanded graft clones reportedly supplied alpha-beta T cells about two months after transplant.

This chain connects TRBV7-3 to TRBJ2-3; 9 bases align to TRBD2. This TCR came from a girl under two years old with combined immunodeficiency, due to receive a stem cell transplant. The source was PBMCs, collected before TCRalphabeta/CD19-depleted stem cell transplant. CDR3 in amino acids: CASSSNSGGTQYF. CDR3 DNA: TGTGCCAGCAGCTCCAATAGCGGGGGAACGCAGTATTTT. The entire variable domain, with the rest obtained from reference TRBV7-3 and TRBJ2-3, is as follows: GAGVSQTPSNKVTEKGKYVELRCDPISGHTALYWYRQSLGQGPEFLIYFQGTGAADDSGLPNDRFFAVRPEGSVSTLKIQRTERGDSAVYLCASSSNSGGTQYFGPGTRLTVL.